This paragraph reports one T cell receptor (beta chain). The CDR3 runs to 14 residues. The data were taken from a study of blood T cell repertoires in COVID-19. Clones were read by immunoSEQ multiplex PCR, and TCRdb kept only the in-frame ones, dropping some. Of hundreds of thousands of clones listed, 70% to 90% are singletons. Sequencing input: PBMCs or T cells enriched from blood (not recorded which). V usage is TRBV21-1 and J usage is TRBJ1-4; the tabulated D call, TRBD1, remains unverified against the DNA. TRBV21-1 is given as a pseudogene. The receptor was isolated from a woman aged 30 to 39 who had been exposed to COVID-19. The CDR3 here is CASSNSDSNEKLFF. DNA of the CDR3: TGTGCCAGCAGCAACTCTGACAGTAATGAAAAACTGTTTTTT.